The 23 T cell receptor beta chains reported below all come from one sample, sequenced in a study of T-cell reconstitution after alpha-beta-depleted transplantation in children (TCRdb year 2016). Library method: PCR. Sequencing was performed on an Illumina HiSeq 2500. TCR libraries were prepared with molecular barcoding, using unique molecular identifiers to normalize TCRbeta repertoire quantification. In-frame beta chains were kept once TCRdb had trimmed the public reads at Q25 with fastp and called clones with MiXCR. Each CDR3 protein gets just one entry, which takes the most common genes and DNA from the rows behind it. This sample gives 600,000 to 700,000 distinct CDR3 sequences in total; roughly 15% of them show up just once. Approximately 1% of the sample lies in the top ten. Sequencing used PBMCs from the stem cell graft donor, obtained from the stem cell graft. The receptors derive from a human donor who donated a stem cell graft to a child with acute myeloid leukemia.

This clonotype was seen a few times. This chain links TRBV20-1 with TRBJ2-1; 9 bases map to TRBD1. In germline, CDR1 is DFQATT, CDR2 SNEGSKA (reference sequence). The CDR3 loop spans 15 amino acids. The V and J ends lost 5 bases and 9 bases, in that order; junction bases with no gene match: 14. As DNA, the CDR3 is TGCAGTGCTTCCGACAGGGGGATAGGGGTGGGTGAGCAGTTCTTC. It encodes CSASDRGIGVGEQFF.

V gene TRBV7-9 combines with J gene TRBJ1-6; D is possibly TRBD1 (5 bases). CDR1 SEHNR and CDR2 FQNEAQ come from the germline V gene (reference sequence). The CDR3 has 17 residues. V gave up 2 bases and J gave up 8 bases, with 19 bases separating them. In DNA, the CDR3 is TGTGCCAGCAGCTTATTGGGTGATCGGGACTCCCATTCACCCCTCCACTTT. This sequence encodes CASSLLGDRDSHSPLHF.

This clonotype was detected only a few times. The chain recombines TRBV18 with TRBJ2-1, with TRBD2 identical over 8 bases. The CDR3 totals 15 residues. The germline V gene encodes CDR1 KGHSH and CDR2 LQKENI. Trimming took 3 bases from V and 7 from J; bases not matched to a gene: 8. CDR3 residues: CASSPDGGARNEQFF. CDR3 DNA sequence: TGTGCCAGCTCACCTGACGGGGGGGCCAGGAATGAGCAGTTCTTC.

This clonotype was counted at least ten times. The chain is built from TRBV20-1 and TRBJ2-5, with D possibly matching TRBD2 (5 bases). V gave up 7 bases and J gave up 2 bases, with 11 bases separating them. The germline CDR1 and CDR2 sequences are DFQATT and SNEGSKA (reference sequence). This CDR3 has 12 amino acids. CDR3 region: CSVPRAQETQYF. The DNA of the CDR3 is TGCAGTGTACCGAGGGCTCAAGAGACCCAGTACTTC.

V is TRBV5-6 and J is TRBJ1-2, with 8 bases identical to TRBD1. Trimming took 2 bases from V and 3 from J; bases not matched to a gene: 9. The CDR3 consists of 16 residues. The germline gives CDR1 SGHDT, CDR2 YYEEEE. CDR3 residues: CASSFHLQDRDYGYTF. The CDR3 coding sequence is TGTGCCAGCAGCTTCCATTTACAGGACAGGGACTATGGCTACACCTTC.

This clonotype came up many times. The chain's CDR3 is CASSLSGGARVSAFF. The CDR3 nucleotides read TGTGCCAGCAGCTTATCAGGGGGCGCGAGGGTTTCGGCTTTCTTT. This sequence joins TRBV7-2 and TRBJ1-1; 8 bases are a match to TRBD1. V lost 2 bases, J lost 11 bases, and 13 bases stayed unmatched. The CDR3 sequence is 15 residues long. The germline CDR1 and CDR2 sequences are SGHTA and FQGNSA.

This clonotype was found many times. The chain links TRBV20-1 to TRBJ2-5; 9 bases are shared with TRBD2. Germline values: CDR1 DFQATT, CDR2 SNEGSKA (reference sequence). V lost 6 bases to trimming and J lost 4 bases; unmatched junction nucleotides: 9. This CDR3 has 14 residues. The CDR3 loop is CSASGGGVGETQYF. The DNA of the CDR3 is TGCAGTGCCTCGGGCGGGGGGGTAGGAGAGACCCAGTACTTC.

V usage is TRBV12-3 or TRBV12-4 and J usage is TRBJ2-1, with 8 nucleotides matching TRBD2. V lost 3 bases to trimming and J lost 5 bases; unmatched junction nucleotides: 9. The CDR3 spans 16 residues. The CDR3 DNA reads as TGTGCCAGCAGTTTTCCCCATGGGCGGGGGGACAATGAGCAGTTCTTC. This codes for CASSFPHGRGDNEQFF.

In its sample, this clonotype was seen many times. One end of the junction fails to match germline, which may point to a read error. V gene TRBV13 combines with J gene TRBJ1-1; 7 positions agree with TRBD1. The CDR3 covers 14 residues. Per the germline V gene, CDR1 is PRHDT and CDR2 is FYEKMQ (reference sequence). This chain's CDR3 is CASSSRQGNTEAFF. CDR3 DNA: TGCGCCAGCAGCTCCCGACAGGGCAACACTGAAGCTTTCTTT.

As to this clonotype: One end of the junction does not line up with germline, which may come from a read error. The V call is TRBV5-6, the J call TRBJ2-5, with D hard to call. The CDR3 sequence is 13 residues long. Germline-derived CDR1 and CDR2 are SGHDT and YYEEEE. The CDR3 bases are TGTGCCAGGAGCTTGGGCATACAAGAGACCCAGTACTTC. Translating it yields CARSLGIQETQYF. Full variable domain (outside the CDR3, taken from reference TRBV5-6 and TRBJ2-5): DAGVTQSPTHLIKTRGQQVTLRCSPKSGHDTVSWYQQALGQGPQFIFQYYEEEERQRGNFPDRFSGHQFPNYSSELNVNALLLGDSALYLCARSLGIQETQYFGPGTRLLVL.

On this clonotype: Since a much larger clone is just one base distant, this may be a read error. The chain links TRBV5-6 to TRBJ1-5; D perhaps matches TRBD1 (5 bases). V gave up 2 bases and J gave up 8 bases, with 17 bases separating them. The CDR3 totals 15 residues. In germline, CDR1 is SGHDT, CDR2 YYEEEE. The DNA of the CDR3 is TGTGCCAGCAGCTTAGGGCAGGGCGGTAATAAGCCCCAGCATTTT. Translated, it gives CASSLGQGGNKPQHF.

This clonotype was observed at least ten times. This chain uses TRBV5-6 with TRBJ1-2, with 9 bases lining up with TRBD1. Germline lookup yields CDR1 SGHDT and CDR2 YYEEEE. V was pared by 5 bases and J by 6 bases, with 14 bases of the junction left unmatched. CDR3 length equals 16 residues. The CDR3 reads CASSRDRVIDADGYTF. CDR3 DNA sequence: TGTGCCAGCAGTCGGGACAGGGTAATAGACGCGGATGGCTACACCTTC.

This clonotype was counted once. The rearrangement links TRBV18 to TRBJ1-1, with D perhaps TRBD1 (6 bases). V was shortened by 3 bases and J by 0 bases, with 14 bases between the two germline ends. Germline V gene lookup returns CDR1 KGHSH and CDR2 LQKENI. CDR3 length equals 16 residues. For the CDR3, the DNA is TGTGCCAGCTCACCTCAGGACAGCTCAATGAACACTGAAGCTTTCTTT. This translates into CASSPQDSSMNTEAFF. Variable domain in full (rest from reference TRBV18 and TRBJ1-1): NAGVMQNPRHLVRRRGQEARLRCSPMKGHSHVYWYRQLPEEGLKFMVYLQKENIIDESGMPKERFSAEFPKEGPSILRIQQVVRGDSAAYFCASSPQDSSMNTEAFFGQGTRLTVV.

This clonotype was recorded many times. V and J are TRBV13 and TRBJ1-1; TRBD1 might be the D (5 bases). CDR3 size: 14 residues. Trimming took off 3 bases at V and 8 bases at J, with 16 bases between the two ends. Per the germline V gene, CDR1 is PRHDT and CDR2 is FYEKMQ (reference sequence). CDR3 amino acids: CASSFAGLDKEAFF. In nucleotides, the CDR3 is TGTGCCAGCAGCTTCGCAGGGCTCGATAAGGAAGCTTTCTTT.

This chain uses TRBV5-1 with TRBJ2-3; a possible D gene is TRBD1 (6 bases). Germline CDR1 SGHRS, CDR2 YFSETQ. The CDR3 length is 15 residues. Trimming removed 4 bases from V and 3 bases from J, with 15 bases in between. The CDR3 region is CASSPARGITDTQYF. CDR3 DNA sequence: TGCGCCAGCAGCCCTGCCAGGGGCATAACAGATACGCAGTATTTT.

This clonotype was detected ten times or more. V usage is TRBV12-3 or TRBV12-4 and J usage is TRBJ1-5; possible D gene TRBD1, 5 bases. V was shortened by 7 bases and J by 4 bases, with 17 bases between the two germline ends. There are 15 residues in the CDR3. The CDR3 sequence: CASKGGTSNNQPQHF. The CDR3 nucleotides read TGTGCCAGCAAGGGTGGGACCTCGAATAATCAGCCCCAGCATTTT.

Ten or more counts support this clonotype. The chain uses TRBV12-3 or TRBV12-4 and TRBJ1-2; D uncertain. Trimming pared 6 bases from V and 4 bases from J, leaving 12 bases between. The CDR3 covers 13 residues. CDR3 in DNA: TGTGCCAGCAGCGACGGTGGAGGCTATGGCTACACCTTC. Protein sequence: CASSDGGGYGYTF.

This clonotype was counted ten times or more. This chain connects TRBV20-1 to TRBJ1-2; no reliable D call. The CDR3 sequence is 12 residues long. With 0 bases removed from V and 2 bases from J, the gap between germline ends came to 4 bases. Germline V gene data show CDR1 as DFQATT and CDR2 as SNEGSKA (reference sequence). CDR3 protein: CSARDFNYGYTF. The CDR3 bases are TGCAGTGCTAGAGATTTCAACTATGGCTACACCTTC.

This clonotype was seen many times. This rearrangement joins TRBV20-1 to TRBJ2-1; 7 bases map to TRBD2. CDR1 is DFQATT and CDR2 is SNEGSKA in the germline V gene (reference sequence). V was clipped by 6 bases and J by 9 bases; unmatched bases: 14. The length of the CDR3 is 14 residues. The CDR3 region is CSATAGLAAIEQFF. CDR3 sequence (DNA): TGCAGTGCCACGGCGGGGCTAGCGGCTATTGAGCAGTTCTTC.

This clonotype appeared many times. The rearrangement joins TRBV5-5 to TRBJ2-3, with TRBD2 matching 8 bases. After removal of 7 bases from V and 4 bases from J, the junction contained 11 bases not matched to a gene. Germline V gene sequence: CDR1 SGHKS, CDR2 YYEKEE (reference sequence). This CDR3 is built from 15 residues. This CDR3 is CASPPAGGLPDTQYF. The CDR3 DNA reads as TGTGCCAGCCCCCCGGCGGGGGGTTTGCCAGATACGCAGTATTTT. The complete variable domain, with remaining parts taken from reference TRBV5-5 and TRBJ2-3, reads DAGVTQSPTHLIKTRGQQVTLRCSPISGHKSVSWYQQVLGQGPQFIFQYYEKEERGRGNFPDRFSARQFPNYSSELNVNALLLGDSALYLCASPPAGGLPDTQYFGPGTRLTVL.

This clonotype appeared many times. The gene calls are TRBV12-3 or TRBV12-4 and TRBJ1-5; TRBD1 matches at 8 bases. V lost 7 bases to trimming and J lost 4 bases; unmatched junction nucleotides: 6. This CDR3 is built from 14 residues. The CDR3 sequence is CASTLYRGNQPQHF. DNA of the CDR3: TGTGCCAGCACCCTTTACAGGGGGAATCAGCCCCAGCATTTT.

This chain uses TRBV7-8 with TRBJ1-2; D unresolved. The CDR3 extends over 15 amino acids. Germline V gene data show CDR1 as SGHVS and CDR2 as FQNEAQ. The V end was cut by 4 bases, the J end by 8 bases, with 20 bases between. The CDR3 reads CASSSQDVRATGYTF. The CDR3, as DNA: TGTGCCAGCAGCTCCCAGGATGTACGGGCCACAGGCTACACCTTC.

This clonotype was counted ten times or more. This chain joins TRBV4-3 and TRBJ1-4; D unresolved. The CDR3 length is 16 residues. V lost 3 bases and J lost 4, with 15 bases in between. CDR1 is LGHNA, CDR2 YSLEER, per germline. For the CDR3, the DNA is TGCGCCAGCAGCCAGGGCGTCTTGGGAATTAATGAAAAACTGTTTTTT. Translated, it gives CASSQGVLGINEKLFF.